These 23 T cell receptor beta chains came from one sample sequenced in a study of cytotoxic CD8 clonotypes in ibrutinib-treated CLL. Sequencing used immunoSEQ multiplex PCR; TCRdb keeps in-frame clones, though not all of them. The sample has hundreds of thousands of clones, around 66% seen once. The specimen comprised PBMCs, sampled after 36 months of ibrutinib treatment. These receptors were obtained from a human donor with chronic lymphocytic leukemia.

V and J are TRBV29-1 and TRBJ1-1, with no clear D. This CDR3 has 16 residues. The germline V and J ends were trimmed by 2 bases and 8 bases, with 24 bases remaining between them. The germline CDR1 and CDR2 sequences are SQVTM and ANQGSEA. The CDR3 sequence: CSVEKSERGRAEEAFF. The CDR3 nucleotides read TGCAGCGTTGAAAAATCGGAACGCGGGAGGGCGGAAGAAGCTTTCTTT.

The chain uses TRBV7-2 and TRBJ2-7; D not certain. Trimming removed 5 bases at V and 3 bases at J, with 8 bases between. The CDR3 is 12 amino acids. Per germline, CDR1 SGHTA and CDR2 FQGNSA. The chain's CDR3 is CASSPPNYEQYF. DNA for the CDR3: TGTGCCAGCAGCCCACCCAACTACGAGCAGTACTTC.

The chain has TRBV10-1 and TRBJ2-3; 8 nucleotides align to TRBD2. The CDR3 is 14 amino acids. Germline lookup yields CDR1 WNHNN and CDR2 SYGVQD (reference sequence). Trimming took 5 bases from V and 2 from J; bases not matched to a gene: 3. The CDR3 nucleotides read TGCGCCAGCAGTTTAGCGGGAACCACAGATACGCAGTATTTT. It codes for CASSLAGTTDTQYF.

The chain recombines TRBV19 with TRBJ2-7; D is ambiguous. The CDR3 is made up of 13 amino acids. CDR1 LNHDA and CDR2 SQIVND come from the germline V gene (reference sequence). Trimming cost V 5 bases and J 2 bases, with 10 bases left between them. In DNA form, the CDR3 reads TGTGCCAGTAGTCACTCCCGAACCTACGAGCAGTACTTC. It is translated as CASSHSRTYEQYF.

This clone was seen only once. In DNA form, the CDR3 reads TGTGCCAGCAGTGGAGACTTACAGAGTTTTTATGGCTACACCTTC. Translated: CASSGDLQSFYGYTF. The rearrangement links TRBV6-1 to TRBJ1-2; the D is unclear. CDR1 MNHNS and CDR2 SASEGT come from the germline V gene. The V and J ends lost 4 bases and 5 bases respectively, with 17 bases between them. The CDR3 runs to 15 residues.

The chain links TRBV28 to TRBJ1-5; D not resolved. The ends were cut back, 5 bases at V and 0 bases at J, with 20 bases in the middle. Per the germline V gene, CDR1 is MDHEN and CDR2 is SYDVKM. CDR3 length: 18 amino acids. Here the CDR3 DNA reads TGTGCCAGCAGTCCCCGAGGAGGCCGACAATATAGCAATCAGCCCCAGCATTTT. Translation: CASSPRGGRQYSNQPQHF.

The CDR3 reads CASSWGPTTGYTF. The CDR3 coding sequence is TGCGCCAGCAGCTGGGGACCTACCACCGGCTACACCTTC. The chain is built from TRBV5-1 and TRBJ1-2; D is perhaps TRBD1 (5 bases). The CDR3 has 13 amino acids. Germline CDR1 SGHRS, CDR2 YFSETQ. Trimming removed 3 bases at V and 8 bases at J, with 14 bases between.

CDR3 DNA sequence: TGTGCCAGCAGCTTAATCCCCTATGGCTACACCTTC. Translating gives CASSLIPYGYTF. The V and J genes are TRBV7-9 and TRBJ1-2; D is undetermined. Germline-derived CDR1 and CDR2 are SEHNR and FQNEAQ (reference sequence). The CDR3 length is 12 residues. Trimming took off 2 bases at V and 4 bases at J, with 5 bases between the two ends.

The genes are TRBV5-4 and TRBJ1-5; D may be TRBD1 (6 bases). Germline lookup yields CDR1 SGHNT and CDR2 YYREEE (reference sequence). This CDR3 comprises 15 residues. Trimming removed 4 bases from V and 4 bases from J, with 15 bases in between. Here the CDR3 reads CASSHSAGQNQPQHF. CDR3 nucleotides: TGTGCCAGCAGCCATAGCGCCGGACAGAATCAGCCCCAGCATTTT.

This chain uses TRBV6-5 with TRBJ2-1, with 7 bases fitting TRBD1. Germline V gene data show CDR1 as MNHEY and CDR2 as SVGAGI. The CDR3 runs to 14 residues. The V and J ends lost 5 bases and 2 bases, in that order; junction bases with no gene match: 3. The CDR3 reads CASSPTGTYNEQFF. CDR3 coding DNA: TGTGCCAGCAGTCCGACAGGGACCTACAATGAGCAGTTCTTC.

The chain employs TRBV5-1 and TRBJ2-1; unclear D gene. The germline V and J ends were trimmed by 1 base and 4 bases, with 6 bases remaining between them. The CDR3 length is 13 residues. Germline V gene sequence: CDR1 SGHRS, CDR2 YFSETQ. The CDR3 here is CASSLNPYNEQFF. The CDR3 DNA reads TGCGCCAGCAGCTTGAACCCTTACAATGAGCAGTTCTTC. The full variable domain, completed using reference TRBV5-1 and TRBJ2-1, is KAGVTQTPRYLIKTRGQQVTLSCSPISGHRSVSWYQQTPGQGLQFLFEYFSETQRNKGNFPGRFSGRQFSNSRSEMNVSTLELGDSALYLCASSLNPYNEQFFGPGTRLTVL.

This chain joins TRBV11-3 and TRBJ2-5; 8 bases map to TRBD2. J lost 4 bases, V lost 5 bases, and 9 bases had no gene match. The germline V gene has CDR1 SGHNT and CDR2 YENEEA. The CDR3 totals 15 residues. The CDR3 loop is CASSPASGGLETQYF. CDR3 coding DNA: TGTGCCAGCAGCCCGGCGTCGGGGGGGTTAGAGACCCAGTACTTC.

The chain joins TRBV29-1 to TRBJ2-5, with a weak D call TRBD1 (6 bases). The CDR3 loop spans 14 amino acids. V lost 6 bases and J 2 bases, leaving 16 bases between the germline ends. Per the germline V gene, CDR1 is SQVTM and CDR2 is ANQGSEA. The CDR3 DNA reads TGCAGCGTCCACAAGGGCCAGGGGCAAGAGACCCAGTACTTC. It is translated as CSVHKGQGQETQYF.

The V call is TRBV7-2, the J call TRBJ2-2, with no clear D. The CDR3 runs to 14 residues. CDR1 is SGHTA and CDR2 is FQGNSA in the germline V gene. Trimming removed 4 bases at V and 4 bases at J, with 10 bases between. The DNA for the CDR3 is TGTGCCAGCAGCTCCGATATGGTCACCGGGGAGCTGTTTTTT. As protein: CASSSDMVTGELFF. The variable domain in full, with the rest retrieved from reference TRBV7-2 and TRBJ2-2, is GAGVSQSPSNKVTEKGKDVELRCDPISGHTALYWYRQSLGQGLEFLIYFQGNSAPDKSGLPSDRFSAERTGGSVSTLTIQRTQQEDSAVYLCASSSDMVTGELFFGEGSRLTVL.

This clone was found a few times. The chain recombines TRBV4-3 with TRBJ2-1; TRBD2 aligns across 12 bases. J lost 5 bases, V lost 4 bases, and 6 bases had no gene match. CDR1 and CDR2 from the germline V gene are LGHNA and YSLEER. This CDR3 has 16 amino acids. The CDR3: CASSRGLAGTHNEQFF. The CDR3 region has the DNA TGCGCCAGCAGCCGCGGACTAGCGGGGACCCACAATGAGCAGTTCTTC.

This sequence joins TRBV9 and TRBJ1-3, with TRBD1 as a possible D gene (5 bases). The CDR3 has 17 residues. V was clipped by 0 bases and J by 2 bases, with 15 bases between them. Germline assignment: CDR1 SGDLS and CDR2 YYNGEE. The CDR3 nucleotides are TGTGCCAGCAGCGTAGCTACAGGATCCCCGGCTGGAAACACCATATATTTT. Protein: CASSVATGSPAGNTIYF.

The rearrangement uses TRBV18 and TRBJ1-5, with 10 bases identical to TRBD1. Unmatched junction bases numbered 6, after V lost 3 bases and J lost 4 bases. CDR3 length: 16 amino acids. CDR1 is KGHSH, CDR2 LQKENI, per germline. CDR3 in DNA: TGTGCCAGCTCACCGGCCGGGACAGGGGCGAATCAGCCCCAGCATTTT. Translating it yields CASSPAGTGANQPQHF.

The rearrangement uses TRBV4-1 and TRBJ2-7; TRBD2 aligns across 9 bases. Germline lookup yields CDR1 MGHRA and CDR2 YSYEKL. The length of the CDR3 is 14 residues. The junction had 3 bases not matched to a gene; V was cut back by 1 base and J by 5 bases. The chain's CDR3 is CASSQASGMDEQYF. The CDR3 DNA follows: TGCGCCAGCAGCCAAGCTAGCGGGATGGACGAGCAGTACTTC.

This clone has more than one count but fewer than ten. The chain uses TRBV5-1 and TRBJ2-2; 7 bases map to TRBD2. CDR3 length: 15 residues. Germline CDR1 is SGHRS and CDR2 is YFSETQ. V lost 1 base to trimming and J lost 5 bases; unmatched junction nucleotides: 5. The chain's CDR3 is CASSLLADATGELFF. In DNA, the CDR3 is TGCGCCAGCAGCTTGCTAGCGGACGCTACCGGGGAGCTGTTTTTT. The complete variable domain, with remaining parts taken from reference TRBV5-1 and TRBJ2-2, reads KAGVTQTPRYLIKTRGQQVTLSCSPISGHRSVSWYQQTPGQGLQFLFEYFSETQRNKGNFPGRFSGRQFSNSRSEMNVSTLELGDSALYLCASSLLADATGELFFGEGSRLTVL.

The chain joins TRBV4-1 to TRBJ1-4; 7 bases agree with TRBD1. CDR3 length equals 17 residues. J lost 7 bases, V lost 5 bases, and 16 bases had no gene match. The germline V gene has CDR1 MGHRA and CDR2 YSYEKL. The CDR3 sequence is CASSRKGQRSKGEKLFF. The CDR3 nucleotides read TGCGCCAGCAGCAGGAAGGGACAGCGCTCAAAGGGTGAAAAACTGTTTTTT.

The J gene is TRBJ2-1, the V gene TRBV12-5; D is ambiguous. Germline CDR1 reads LGHNT; CDR2 reads FRNRAP. V was shortened by 0 bases and J by 8 bases, with 5 bases between the two germline ends. The CDR3 contains 12 residues. The CDR3 here is CASGLVADEQFF. CDR3 bases: TGTGCTAGTGGTTTGGTGGCGGATGAGCAGTTCTTC.

This clone showed up just a few times. This chain connects TRBV5-1 to TRBJ2-5, with a tentative D call TRBD1 (5 bases). V lost 4 bases and J lost 4, with 11 bases in between. Germline CDR1 SGHRS, CDR2 YFSETQ. This CDR3 comprises 13 residues. The DNA for the CDR3 is TGCGCCAGCAGCATTCAGGGTGGAGAGACCCAGTACTTC. This sequence encodes CASSIQGGETQYF.

This clone was counted a few times. The V and J genes are TRBV4-1 and TRBJ1-2, with D unclear. In germline, CDR1 is MGHRA, CDR2 YSYEKL. The germline V and J ends were trimmed by 0 bases and 4 bases, with 15 bases remaining between them. The CDR3 totals 16 residues. CDR3 DNA: TGCGCCAGCAGCCAAGACGGGCCCCAAAAAGTCTATGGCTACACCTTC. Protein sequence: CASSQDGPQKVYGYTF.